Listed below are T cell receptor beta chains from one sample, sequenced in a study of T cells in Graves' hyperthyroidism and ophthalmopathy. Each CDR3 protein gets one entry after TCRdb re-called the multiplex PCR reads with MiXCR. The sample gives 700,000 or so distinct CDR3 sequences, over 15% of which show up once; around 8% is in the top ten. Sequencing used blood. These receptors all stem from a man aged 18 to 30 with Graves' hyperthyroidism. Both conserved end residues are part of each CDR3. A D gene is named only where the DNA matches it firmly. Only some rows state a clone size, as once, few, many or a class for expanded clones.

TRBJ2-1 | TRBV25-1 | . | . | TGTGCCAGCAGTGAAAGCGGGACATATGAGCAGTTCTTC | CASSESGTYEQFF
TRBJ2-3 | TRBV11-1 | TRBD2 | . | TGTGCCAGCAGTTATCTGCCGACAGAGAAAACATGTACTAGCGGCCCTGGGAATACGCAGTATTTT | CASSYLPTEKTCTSGPGNTQYF
TRBJ2-2 | TRBV29-1 | TRBD1 | . | TGCAGCGTTGAAGATCACGCAGGGGGAACCACCGGGGAGCTGTTTTTT | CSVEDHAGGTTGELFF
TRBJ1-5 | TRBV20-1 | . | . | TGCAGTGCTATTGGGTTCAATCAGCCCCAGCATTTT | CSAIGFNQPQHF
TRBJ1-2 | TRBV28 | . | few | TGTGCCAGCAGTACCGGTCAGACTAACTATGGCTACACCTTC | CASSTGQTNYGYTF
TRBJ2-1 | TRBV6-1 | TRBD2 | many | TGTGCCAGCAGCGGACTAGCGGCAAGCTCCTACAATGAGCAGTTCTTC | CASSGLAASSYNEQFF
TRBJ2-7 | TRBV5-1 | . | . | TGCGCCAGCAGCATCGACGCAGGGAGGTACGAGCAGTACTTC | CASSIDAGRYEQYF
TRBJ2-5 | TRBV20-1 | . | many | TGCAGTGCTAGAATGACAGGAGAGGAGACCCAGTACTTC | CSARMTGEETQYF
TRBJ2-1 | TRBV27 | . | . | TGTGCCAGCAGTCCTACCCCGGCTAGCTCTTACAATGAGCAGTTCTTC | CASSPTPASSYNEQFF
TRBJ1-1 | TRBV7-2 | TRBD1 | . | TGTGCCAGCAGCACGGACAGGGGCTTCGACATGAACACTGAAGCTTTCTTT | CASSTDRGFDMNTEAFF
TRBJ2-1 | TRBV27 | . | few | TGTGCCAGCAGTTTAGGGCAGGATGAGCAGTTCTTC | CASSLGQDEQFF